The 31 T cell receptor beta chains presented below share a single source sample, sequenced in a study of T cells after yellow fever vaccination. TCRdb redid the calling of the 5' RACE reads with MiXCR, one entry per CDR3 protein. The profile shows 300,000 to 400,000 distinct CDR3 sequences, over 5% of them singletons. The sequences come from PBMCs, collected 5 days after the yellow fever booster vaccination. The receptors were gathered from a man younger than 45 who received the YFV17D yellow fever vaccine.

This clonotype was counted ten times or more. The V call is TRBV5-1, the J call TRBJ2-3; the D gene could be TRBD1 or TRBD2 (5 bases each). CDR1 is SGHRS, CDR2 YFSETQ, per germline. V was shortened by 3 bases and J by 4 bases, with 9 bases between the two germline ends. The CDR3 loop spans 13 amino acids. CDR3 in amino acids: CASSSGRSDTQYF. The CDR3 DNA reads TGCGCCAGCAGCTCGGGACGGTCAGATACGCAGTATTTT.

This clonotype was counted only a few times. CDR3 DNA: TGTGCCAGCAGTTTCACAACTGGGAGCATTCAGTACTTC. Amino acids: CASSFTTGSIQYF. This chain connects TRBV6-5 to TRBJ2-4, with TRBD2 as a possible D gene (5 bases). Deletions cut 4 bases from V and 9 bases from J, with 13 bases between. This CDR3 is 13 amino acids long. Germline V CDR1 and CDR2: MNHEY, SVGAGI.

This clonotype was counted ten times or more. The chain uses TRBV11-1 and TRBJ2-1; 8 bases are a match to TRBD2. The V and J ends lost 3 bases and 4 bases, in that order; junction bases with no gene match: 5. From germline, CDR1 is SGHAT and CDR2 FQDESV (reference sequence). This CDR3 contains 15 residues. CDR3: CASSFLAGTYNEQFF. The CDR3 nucleotides read TGTGCCAGCAGCTTCCTAGCGGGTACTTACAATGAGCAGTTCTTC.

This clonotype has more than one count but fewer than ten. V and J are TRBV7-2 and TRBJ2-7; the match to TRBD2 covers 10 bases. Germline V CDR1 and CDR2: SGHTA, FQGNSA. CDR3 size: 15 residues. The junction had 3 bases not matched to a gene; V was cut back by 1 base and J by 3 bases. The CDR3 is CASSLEASGGYEQYF. The DNA of the CDR3 is TGTGCCAGCAGCTTAGAAGCTAGCGGGGGCTACGAGCAGTACTTC.

This clonotype has more than one count but fewer than ten. V and J are TRBV6-2 or TRBV6-3 and TRBJ2-6, with D possibly TRBD1 on 6 matching bases. V dropped 6 bases and J dropped 0 bases, with 15 bases sitting between them. Germline CDR1 reads MNHEY; CDR2 reads SVGEGT. The CDR3 length is 17 residues. The CDR3 DNA sequence: TGTGCCAGCAGGATATCGACAGGAGACTCTGGGGCCAACGTCCTGACTTTC. Residues: CASRISTGDSGANVLTF.

The chain joins TRBV4-2 to TRBJ2-7; maybe TRBD2 (5 bases). Germline loops: CDR1 LGHNA, CDR2 YNFKEQ. This CDR3 comprises 13 residues. Trimming stripped 3 bases from V and 3 bases from J, with 9 bases between. DNA of the CDR3: TGTGCCAGCAGCCACGGGGTCCTCTACGAGCAGTACTTC. Translation gives CASSHGVLYEQYF.

This clonotype was picked up a small number of times. J is TRBJ1-2 and V is TRBV4-3; TRBD1 agrees at 11 bases. The CDR3 has 14 amino acids. Germline V gene data show CDR1 as LGHNA and CDR2 as YSLEER. Germline trimming cut 3 bases from V and 8 bases from J; bases unmatched to any gene: 5. In nucleotides, the CDR3 is TGCGCCAGCAGCCAGGGGACAGGGGGGGACGGCTACACCTTC. As protein: CASSQGTGGDGYTF.

This clonotype has at least ten counts. The junction does not match germline at one end; this may be a read error. The chain has TRBV7-8 and TRBJ2-1, with TRBD2 identical over 8 bases. Germline CDR1 is SGHVS and CDR2 is FQNEAQ. The CDR3 covers 12 residues. The CDR3, as DNA: TGTGCCAGCAGCACGGGCAGCGGGAGCCGGATCTTC. Its protein product is CASSTGSGSRIF. The full variable domain, its missing parts supplied by reference TRBV7-8 and TRBJ2-1, is GAGVSQSPRYKVAKRGQDVALRCDPISGHVSLFWYQQALGQGPEFLTYFQNEAQLDKSGLPSDRFFAERPEGSVSTLKIQRTQQEDSAVYLCASSTGSGSRIFGPGTRLTVL.

Turning to this clonotype: Mismatch with germline at one junction end may stem from a read error. This sequence joins TRBV20-1 and TRBJ2-7, with 7 bases fitting TRBD2. The CDR3 spans 16 residues. The germline V gene encodes CDR1 DFQATT and CDR2 SNEGSKA (reference sequence). The CDR3 spells CCAPALLALARDEQYF. The CDR3 DNA follows: TGCTGTGCCCCGGCGCTACTAGCGTTAGCTAGGGACGAGCAGTACTTC.

This chain joins TRBV5-1 and TRBJ2-5; 9 nucleotides agree with TRBD2. The CDR3 sequence is 14 residues long. Trimming cost V 0 bases and J 3 bases; bases outside gene matches: 0. Per the germline V gene, CDR1 is SGHRS and CDR2 is YFSETQ. This chain's CDR3 is CASSLEREEETQYF. In nucleotides, the CDR3 is TGCGCCAGCAGCTTGGAGCGGGAGGAAGAGACCCAGTACTTC.

This clonotype was seen at least ten times. The chain joins TRBV20-1 to TRBJ2-5; no clear D gene. The CDR3 covers 11 residues. V was shortened by 4 bases and J by 5 bases, with 8 bases between the two germline ends. Germline values: CDR1 DFQATT, CDR2 SNEGSKA (reference sequence). The CDR3, as DNA: TGCAGTGCTACCCCCGCGGAGACCCAGTACTTC. Protein: CSATPAETQYF.

This clonotype showed up many times. J is TRBJ2-5 and V is TRBV7-2; D ambiguous. The CDR3 is made up of 17 amino acids. Germline V lookup: CDR1 SGHTA, CDR2 FQGNSA. Trimming pared 1 base from V and 5 bases from J, leaving 20 bases between. CDR3 sequence reads: CASSLGVRSSMVETQYF. CDR3 nucleotides: TGTGCCAGCAGCTTAGGCGTCAGGTCAAGTATGGTTGAGACCCAGTACTTC.

This rearrangement joins TRBV6-1 to TRBJ1-2, with D unclear. Between the trimmed V and J ends, which lost 5 bases and 4 bases, there was a span of 11 bases. Germline V CDR1 and CDR2: MNHNS, SASEGT. The CDR3 has 13 residues. CDR3 DNA sequence: TGTGCCAGCAGTAGTACGGTTAGCTATGGCTACACCTTC. Translation gives CASSSTVSYGYTF.

Many counts were recorded for this clonotype. V is TRBV25-1 and J is TRBJ2-7; a weak D match, TRBD2 (6 bases). The V gene lost 4 bases and the J gene lost 3 bases, with 10 bases spanning the gap. This CDR3 spans 13 amino acids. Germline CDR1 MGHDK, CDR2 SYGVNS. CDR3: CASSGLDYYEQYF. In nucleotides, the CDR3 is TGTGCCAGCAGTGGCTTGGACTACTACGAGCAGTACTTC.

This clonotype was recorded a few times. The rearrangement links TRBV15 to TRBJ1-1, with TRBD1 as a possible D gene (6 bases). Trimming shortened V by 4 bases and J by 11 bases, and 17 bases separated the two germline ends. The germline gives CDR1 LNHNV, CDR2 YYDKDF (reference sequence). The CDR3 length is 13 residues. The CDR3 DNA follows: TGTGCCACCAGCAAACAATACCCAGGGGAGGCTTTCTTT. It encodes CATSKQYPGEAFF.

This clonotype came up many times. The V and J genes are TRBV7-2 and TRBJ2-3, with 9 bases identical to TRBD2. J gave up 2 bases and V 5 bases, and 8 bases lay outside the gene matches. Germline V CDR1 and CDR2: SGHTA, FQGNSA. This CDR3 comprises 16 residues. This CDR3 reads CASSLTSGSFTDTQYF. The CDR3 nucleotides are TGTGCCAGCAGCCTGACTAGCGGCTCGTTCACAGATACGCAGTATTTT.

As for this clonotype: A much larger clone differs from this one at a single base, so this may be a read error. The CDR3 DNA reads TGTGCCTGCAGCCAAGATCGTTTGAATGAGCAGTTCTTC. Its translation is CACSQDRLNEQFF. The chain is built from TRBV4-2 and TRBJ2-1; D remains ambiguous. This CDR3 comprises 13 residues. Germline V gene data show CDR1 as LGHNA and CDR2 as YNFKEQ.

J is TRBJ2-5 and V is TRBV5-1; 7 bases fit TRBD1. Germline V gene data show CDR1 as SGHRS and CDR2 as YFSETQ. J lost 3 bases, V lost 4 bases, and 3 bases had no gene match. The CDR3 is 13 residues long. The CDR3 nucleotides read TGCGCCAGCAGCGAACAGGGGAAAGAGACCCAGTACTTC. This gives the protein CASSEQGKETQYF.

Ten or more counts support this clonotype. The chain couples TRBV30 to TRBJ1-1; TRBD1 agrees at 7 bases. Germline CDR1 GTSNPN, CDR2 SVGIG (reference sequence). This CDR3 contains 15 residues. The ends lost 1 base at V and 1 base at J; junction bases unmatched: 6. CDR3 protein: CAWSAPGQTNTEAFF. The CDR3 DNA follows: TGTGCCTGGAGTGCCCCGGGACAGACGAACACTGAAGCTTTCTTT.

Many counts were recorded for this clonotype. The V call is TRBV20-1, the J call TRBJ1-1, with D perhaps matching TRBD1 (5 bases). Germline-derived CDR1 and CDR2 are DFQATT and SNEGSKA (reference sequence). The V and J ends lost 6 bases and 1 base respectively, with 12 bases between them. This CDR3 comprises 13 residues. The DNA of the CDR3 is TGCAGTGCCGCGACAGATACGAACACTGAAGCTTTCTTT. Protein sequence: CSAATDTNTEAFF.

CDR3 in DNA: TGTGCCATCAGTGACATATCCGGGACATGGACCGGGGAGCTGTTTTTT. Amino acid sequence: CAISDISGTWTGELFF. The genes are TRBV10-3 and TRBJ2-2, with D possibly being TRBD1 (6 bases). The CDR3 spans 16 residues. CDR1 ENHRY and CDR2 SYGVKD come from the germline V gene. Between the trimmed V and J ends, which lost 3 bases and 5 bases, there was a span of 16 bases.

This clonotype was observed at least ten times. The chain is built from TRBV20-1 and TRBJ2-1; D unclear. V dropped 4 bases and J dropped 13 bases, with 14 bases sitting between them. CDR1 is DFQATT, CDR2 SNEGSKA, per germline (reference sequence). CDR3 length equals 11 residues. In DNA form, the CDR3 reads TGCAGTGCTACACCGAACAAGGGACAGTTCTTC. Translating it yields CSATPNKGQFF.

The gene calls are TRBV19 and TRBJ2-1; D not resolved. V lost 5 bases and J lost 2, with 10 bases in between. The CDR3 extends over 14 amino acids. Per the germline V gene, CDR1 is LNHDA and CDR2 is SQIVND (reference sequence). The CDR3 sequence is CASSSTYTYNEQFF. DNA of the CDR3: TGTGCCAGTAGTTCGACATATACCTACAATGAGCAGTTCTTC.

This clonotype occurred a few times. The chain recombines TRBV15 with TRBJ1-4; no reliable D call. Per the germline V gene, CDR1 is LNHNV and CDR2 is YYDKDF (reference sequence). Trimming removed 9 bases from V and 2 bases from J, with 10 bases in between. The CDR3 runs 13 residues. The CDR3 loop reads CATSRPTNEKLFF. The CDR3 nucleotides read TGTGCCACTTCCCGCCCTACTAATGAAAAACTGTTTTTT.

V is TRBV20-1 and J is TRBJ2-5, with D tentatively TRBD2 (5 bases). In germline, CDR1 is DFQATT, CDR2 SNEGSKA (reference sequence). Trimming removed 0 bases at V and 5 bases at J, with 22 bases between. This CDR3 comprises 17 residues. The CDR3 loop is CSARDSLRGLAWETQYF. The CDR3 DNA reads as TGCAGTGCTAGAGATTCCCTCCGCGGACTCGCCTGGGAGACCCAGTACTTC.

This clonotype has more than one count but fewer than ten. V and J are TRBV27 and TRBJ2-7; D is uncertain. Per germline, CDR1 MNHEY and CDR2 SMNVEV (reference sequence). Between the trimmed V and J ends, which lost 6 bases and 5 bases, there was a span of 14 bases. The CDR3 covers 13 residues. This chain's CDR3 is CASRDTGRDEQYF. The CDR3 DNA is TGTGCCAGCAGAGACACGGGCCGGGACGAGCAGTACTTC.

The rearrangement uses TRBV4-3 and TRBJ1-4, with D tentatively TRBD1 (6 bases). This CDR3 comprises 14 residues. V gave up 2 bases and J gave up 15 bases, with 19 bases separating them. Germline V gives CDR1 LGHNA, CDR2 YSLEER. CDR3 region: CASSQRGTPGFLFF. The CDR3 bases are TGCGCCAGCAGCCAACGCGGGACACCCGGTTTTTTGTTTTTT.

This clonotype has ten or more counts. This chain uses TRBV20-1 with TRBJ2-5; 10 bases line up with TRBD2. Germline lookup yields CDR1 DFQATT and CDR2 SNEGSKA (reference sequence). Trimming at V came to 4 bases and at J to 2 bases, leaving 10 bases not matched to a gene. This CDR3 contains 16 residues. The chain's CDR3 is CSATASGSKLQETQYF. The CDR3 nucleotides are TGCAGTGCTACGGCTAGCGGGAGTAAACTTCAAGAGACCCAGTACTTC.

This clonotype was picked up many times. V is TRBV7-2 and J is TRBJ1-2; TRBD1 matches 9 bases. The CDR3 is 16 residues long. CDR1 is SGHTA and CDR2 is FQGNSA in the germline V gene. The J segment lost 4 bases and the V segment lost 5 bases, leaving 11 bases of the junction unmatched. CDR3 region: CASSPRPGQGSYGYTF. CDR3 DNA sequence: TGTGCCAGCAGCCCGCGTCCGGGACAGGGTAGCTATGGCTACACCTTC.

This clonotype was counted only a few times. The gene calls are TRBV3-1 and TRBJ2-3; D not resolved. The CDR3 is 15 amino acids. V shed 0 bases and J shed 3 bases, with 10 bases lying between them. Germline CDR1 reads LGHDT; CDR2 reads YNNKEL (reference sequence). In DNA, the CDR3 is TGTGCCAGCAGCCAAGAAGAGGTACTGACAGATACGCAGTATTTT. Translating it yields CASSQEEVLTDTQYF.

Ten or more counts support this clonotype. The chain carries TRBV5-1 and TRBJ2-5; TRBD2 matches at 8 bases. Trimming removed 0 bases from V and 4 bases from J; junction bases left unmatched: 5. The CDR3 length is 15 residues. The germline V gene has CDR1 SGHRS and CDR2 YFSETQ. The CDR3: CASSLAIGRGETQYF. The CDR3 DNA reads as TGCGCCAGCAGCTTGGCCATCGGGAGGGGAGAGACCCAGTACTTC.